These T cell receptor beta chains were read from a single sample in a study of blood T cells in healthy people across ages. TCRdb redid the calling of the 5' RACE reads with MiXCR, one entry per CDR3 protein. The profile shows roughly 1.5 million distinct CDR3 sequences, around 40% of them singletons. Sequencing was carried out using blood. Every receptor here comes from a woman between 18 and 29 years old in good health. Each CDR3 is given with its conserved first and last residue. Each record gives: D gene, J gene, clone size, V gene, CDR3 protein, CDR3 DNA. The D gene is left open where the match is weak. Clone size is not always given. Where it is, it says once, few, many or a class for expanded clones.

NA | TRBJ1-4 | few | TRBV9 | CASSSRGSTNEKLFF | TGTGCCAGCAGCTCCAGGGGTTCAACTAATGAAAAACTGTTTTTT
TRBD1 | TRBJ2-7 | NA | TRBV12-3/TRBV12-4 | CASSQVGQGFSEQYF | TGTGCCAGCAGTCAGGTGGGACAGGGGTTTTCCGAGCAGTACTTC
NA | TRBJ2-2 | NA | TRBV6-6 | CASRDARLPGELFF | TGTGCCAGCAGGGACGCACGGTTGCCCGGGGAGCTGTTTTTT
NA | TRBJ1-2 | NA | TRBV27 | CASSTRIGGYTF | TGTGCCAGCAGTACTAGGATTGGAGGCTACACCTTC
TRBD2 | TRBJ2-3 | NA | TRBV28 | CASSFRGSGMGTDTQYF | TGTGCCAGCAGTTTTCGGGGTAGCGGGATGGGGACAGATACGCAGTATTTT
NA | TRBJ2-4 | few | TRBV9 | CASSVQWTTYNEQYF | TGTGCCAGCAGCGTCCAGTGGACTACCTACAATGAGCAGTACTTC
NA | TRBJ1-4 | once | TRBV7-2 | CASSMSGTDREKLFF | TGTGCCAGCAGCATGTCCGGGACGGACCGAGAAAAACTGTTTTTT
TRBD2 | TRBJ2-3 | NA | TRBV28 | CASSLYGRASDTQYF | TGTGCCAGCAGTTTATACGGGAGGGCCTCAGATACGCAGTATTTT
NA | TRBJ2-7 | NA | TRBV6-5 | CASSYSRQGYEQYF | TGTGCCAGCAGTTACTCGAGGCAGGGCTACGAGCAGTACTTC
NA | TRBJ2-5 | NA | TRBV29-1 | CSVRGKLIRETQYF | TGCAGCGTTAGGGGAAAACTAATTCGGGAGACCCAGTACTTC
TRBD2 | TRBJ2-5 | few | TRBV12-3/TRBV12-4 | CASSLAGGYQETQYF | TGTGCCAGCAGTTTAGCGGGAGGGTACCAAGAGACCCAGTACTTC
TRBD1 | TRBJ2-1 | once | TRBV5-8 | CASSLGTGSDNEQFF | TGTGCCAGCAGCTTGGGGACAGGGTCGGACAATGAGCAGTTCTTC
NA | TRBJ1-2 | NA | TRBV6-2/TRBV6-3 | CASSYPGRYGYTF | TGTGCCAGCAGTTACCCGGGGCGCTATGGCTACACCTTC
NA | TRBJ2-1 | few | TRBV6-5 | CASSYSTDDDEQFF | TGTGCCAGCAGTTACTCTACCGACGACGACGAGCAGTTCTTC
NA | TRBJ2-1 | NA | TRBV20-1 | CSASGREFYNEQFF | TGCAGTGCTAGCGGACGGGAGTTCTACAATGAGCAGTTCTTC
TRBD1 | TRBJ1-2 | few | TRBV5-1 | CASSVTGNFFYGYTF | TGCGCCAGCAGCGTGACAGGGAACTTCTTCTATGGCTACACCTTC
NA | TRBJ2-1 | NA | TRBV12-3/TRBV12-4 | CASSLMAGEQFF | TGTGCCAGCAGTTTAATGGCGGGTGAGCAGTTCTTC
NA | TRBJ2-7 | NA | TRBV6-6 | CASSSVQGRNYEQYF | TGTGCCAGCAGTTCGGTACAGGGAAGGAACTACGAGCAGTACTTC
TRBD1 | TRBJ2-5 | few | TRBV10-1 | CASSDVTGGPKQYF | TGCGCCAGCAGTGATGTGACAGGGGGCCCCAAGCAGTACTTC
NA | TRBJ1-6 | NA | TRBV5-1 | CASSVDQQGHNSPLHF | TGCGCCAGCAGCGTAGACCAACAGGGCCATAATTCACCCCTCCACTTT
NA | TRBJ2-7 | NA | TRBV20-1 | CSVPDRSDAYEQYF | TGCAGTGTTCCGGACCGTTCGGATGCCTACGAGCAGTACTTC
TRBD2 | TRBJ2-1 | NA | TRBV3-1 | CASSPVGRGSNEQFF | TGTGCCAGCAGCCCCGTGGGGCGGGGGAGCAATGAGCAGTTCTTC